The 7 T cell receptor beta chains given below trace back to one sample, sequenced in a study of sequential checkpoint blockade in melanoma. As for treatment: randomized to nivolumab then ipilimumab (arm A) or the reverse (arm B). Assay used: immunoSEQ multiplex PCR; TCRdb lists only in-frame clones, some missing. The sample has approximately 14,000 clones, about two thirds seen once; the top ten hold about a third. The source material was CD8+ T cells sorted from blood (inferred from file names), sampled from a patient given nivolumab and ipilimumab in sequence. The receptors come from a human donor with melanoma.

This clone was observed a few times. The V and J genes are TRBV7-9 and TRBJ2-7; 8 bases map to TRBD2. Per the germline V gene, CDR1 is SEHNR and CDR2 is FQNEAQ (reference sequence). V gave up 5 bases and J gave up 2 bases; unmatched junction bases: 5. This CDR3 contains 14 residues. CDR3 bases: TGTGCCAGCAGCCTTAGCGGGATTCCCTACGAGCAGTACTTC. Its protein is CASSLSGIPYEQYF.

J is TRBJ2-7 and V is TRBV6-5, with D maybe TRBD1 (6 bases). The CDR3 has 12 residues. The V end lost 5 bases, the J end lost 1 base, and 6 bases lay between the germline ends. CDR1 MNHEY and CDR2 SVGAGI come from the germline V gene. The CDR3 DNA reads TGTGCCAGCAGTACAGGGTCCTACGAGCAGTACTTC. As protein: CASSTGSYEQYF.

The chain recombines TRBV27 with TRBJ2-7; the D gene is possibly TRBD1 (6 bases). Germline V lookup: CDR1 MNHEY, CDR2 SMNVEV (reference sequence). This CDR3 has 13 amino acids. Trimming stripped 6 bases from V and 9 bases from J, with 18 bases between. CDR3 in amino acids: CASSRGQTTGQYF. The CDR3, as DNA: TGTGCCAGCAGCCGAGGACAGACTACGGGGCAGTACTTC.

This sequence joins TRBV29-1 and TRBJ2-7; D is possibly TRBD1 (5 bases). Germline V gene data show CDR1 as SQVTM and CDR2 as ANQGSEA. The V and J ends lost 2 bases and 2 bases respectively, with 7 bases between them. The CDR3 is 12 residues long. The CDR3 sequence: CSVEQGPYEQYF. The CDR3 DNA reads TGCAGCGTTGAACAGGGTCCCTACGAGCAGTACTTC.

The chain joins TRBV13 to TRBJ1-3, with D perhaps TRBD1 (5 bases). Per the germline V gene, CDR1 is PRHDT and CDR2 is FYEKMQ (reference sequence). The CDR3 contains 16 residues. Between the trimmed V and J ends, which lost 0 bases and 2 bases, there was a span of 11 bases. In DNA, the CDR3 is TGTGCCAGCAGCTTAGGAGTCACGGGGGCTGGAAACACCATATATTTT. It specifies CASSLGVTGAGNTIYF.

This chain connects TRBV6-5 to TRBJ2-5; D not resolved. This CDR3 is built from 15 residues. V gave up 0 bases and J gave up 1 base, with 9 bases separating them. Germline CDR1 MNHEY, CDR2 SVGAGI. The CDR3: CASSYSLDPQETQYF. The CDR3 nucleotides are TGTGCCAGCAGTTACTCGCTAGACCCCCAAGAGACCCAGTACTTC.

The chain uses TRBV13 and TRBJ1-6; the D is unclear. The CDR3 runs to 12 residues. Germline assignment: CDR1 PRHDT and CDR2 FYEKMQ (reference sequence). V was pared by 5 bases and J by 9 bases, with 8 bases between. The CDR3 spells CASSGDRSPLHF. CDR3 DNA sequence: TGTGCCAGCAGCGGAGACCGTTCACCCCTCCACTTT.